What follows are 19 T cell receptor beta chains derived from one specimen sequenced in a study of blood T cell repertoires in COVID-19. The assay was immunoSEQ multiplex PCR, and TCRdb's table has in-frame clones only and misses some. Altogether about 73,000 clones are present, 89% being singletons, with the ten largest covering roughly 9%. The sample consisted of peripheral blood. These receptors were obtained from an older man with acute or convalescent COVID-19.

This chain links TRBV19 with TRBJ1-2, with D possibly matching TRBD1 (6 bases). The germline V and J ends were trimmed by 5 bases and 4 bases, with 14 bases remaining between them. Germline loops: CDR1 LNHDA, CDR2 SQIVND (reference sequence). The CDR3 extends over 14 amino acids. CDR3 bases: TGTGCCAGTAGTTTCCTCCGGGACACCTATGGCTACACCTTC. Protein sequence: CASSFLRDTYGYTF.

This chain joins TRBV5-1 and TRBJ2-1, with D perhaps matching TRBD2 (6 bases). V lost 4 bases to trimming and J lost 7 bases, with 15 bases between them. The CDR3 is 14 amino acids. Germline V gives CDR1 SGHRS, CDR2 YFSETQ. The CDR3 here is CASSQMDGRNEQFF. CDR3 bases: TGCGCCAGCAGCCAGATGGACGGGAGAAATGAGCAGTTCTTC.

The chain links TRBV4-2 to TRBJ2-2; 10 bases line up with TRBD1. Germline-derived CDR1 and CDR2 are LGHNA and YNFKEQ. V was pared by 11 bases and J by 7 bases, with 16 bases of the junction left unmatched. The CDR3 is 16 residues long. This chain's CDR3 is CASSGQRQGAVGELFF. Here the CDR3 DNA reads TGTGCCTCCAGTGGTCAGCGACAGGGGGCTGTCGGGGAGCTGTTTTTT.

This clone was detected once. This rearrangement joins TRBV20-1 to TRBJ1-2, with 7 bases matching TRBD1. The CDR3 loop spans 13 amino acids. J gave up 3 bases and V 3 bases, and 4 bases lay outside the gene matches. Germline CDR1 is DFQATT and CDR2 is SNEGSKA (reference sequence). CDR3 sequence (DNA): TGCAGTGCTAGTAAGGGGGCGGACTATGGCTACACCTTC. It translates to CSASKGADYGYTF.

In its sample, this clone was seen once. The chain couples TRBV27 to TRBJ2-1; TRBD2 matches 13 bases. The CDR3 contains 16 residues. The trim removed 4 bases at V and 3 bases at J, leaving 3 bases unmatched. The germline CDR1 and CDR2 sequences are MNHEY and SMNVEV (reference sequence). CDR3 region: CASSSTSGGIYNEQFF. CDR3 in DNA: TGTGCCAGCAGTTCGACTAGCGGGGGGATCTACAATGAGCAGTTCTTC.

This chain links TRBV6-2 or TRBV6-3 with TRBJ2-3; unclear D gene. CDR1 MNHEY and CDR2 SVGEGT come from the germline V gene. The CDR3 totals 14 residues. Trimming shortened V by 4 bases and J by 1 base, and 9 bases separated the two germline ends. CDR3 protein: CASSSPPRTDTQYF. In DNA, the CDR3 is TGTGCCAGCAGTTCCCCTCCCCGCACAGATACGCAGTATTTT.

The chain combines TRBV21-1 with TRBJ1-4; TRBD1 reflects the table's D call only, with no check against the DNA. TRBV21-1 is deemed a pseudogene. The CDR3 sequence is 17 residues long. This CDR3 is CASSNTRDTPKDEKLFF. CDR3 sequence (DNA): TGTGCCAGCAGCAATACCCGGGACACACCCAAGGACGAAAAACTGTTTTTT.

The chain combines TRBV7-9 with TRBJ2-3; D ambiguous. The V gene's germline CDR1 is SEHNR and CDR2 FQNEAQ (reference sequence). The CDR3 sequence is 15 residues long. Trimming stripped 1 base from V and 11 bases from J, with 19 bases between. CDR3 sequence reads: CASSLGAQQIKGQYF. The CDR3 nucleotides read TGTGCCAGCAGCTTAGGAGCCCAACAGATTAAAGGGCAGTATTTT.

The chain recombines TRBV18 with TRBJ2-1, with 11 bases identical to TRBD2. Germline CDR1 and CDR2: KGHSH and LQKENI. Trimming took 3 bases from V and 4 from J; bases not matched to a gene: 5. The CDR3 has 16 amino acids. The CDR3: CASSPPGTSGYNEQFF. The CDR3 DNA reads TGTGCCAGCTCACCGCCCGGGACTAGCGGTTACAATGAGCAGTTCTTC.

This chain joins TRBV10-3 and TRBJ2-1, with 16 bases fitting TRBD2. Germline CDR1 and CDR2: ENHRY and SYGVKD. The V gene end was trimmed by 5 bases and the J gene end by 6 bases; junction bases not matched to a gene: 4. The CDR3 spans 16 residues. CDR3 region: CAISSGTSGRGNEQFF. CDR3 bases: TGTGCCATCAGTTCGGGGACTAGCGGGAGGGGCAATGAGCAGTTCTTC.

Worth noting for this clone: The missing conserved phenylalanine or tryptophan at the end of this CDR3 makes a read error likely. The DNA is omitted, as the CDR3 cannot be located on it reliably, and the CDR3 follows TCRdb's listing. This rearrangement joins TRBV6-1 to TRBJ1-1; the table's D call of TRBD1 was not tested on the DNA. The CDR3 numbers 13 amino acids, ends counted. Germline V gene sequence: CDR1 MNHNS, CDR2 SASEGT. The CDR3 protein is CASSERRTGPINL.

Concerning this clone: At one end the junction does not follow the germline gene, possibly because of a read error. The chain combines TRBV5-1 with TRBJ1-2; D gene unclear. CDR3 length equals 14 residues. Germline V gene lookup returns CDR1 SGHRS and CDR2 YFSETQ. The CDR3 nucleotides are TGCGCCAGCAGCCCACTTCCAGGCTTTTATGACTACACCTTC. It is translated as CASSPLPGFYDYTF.

The chain employs TRBV25-1 and TRBJ1-2; D is uncertain. The CDR3 has 13 amino acids. CDR1 is MGHDK and CDR2 is SYGVNS in the germline V gene. V was cut by 3 bases and J by 1 base, with 6 bases left in between. The CDR3 spells CASSDTLNYGYTF. The CDR3 DNA follows: TGTGCCAGCAGTGATACTCTTAACTATGGCTACACCTTC.

The chain joins TRBV10-1 to TRBJ2-2; no definite D call. V was clipped by 0 bases and J by 5 bases, with 7 bases between them. The CDR3 consists of 14 residues. Germline V lookup: CDR1 WNHNN, CDR2 SYGVQD (reference sequence). The CDR3 protein is CASSESYATGELFF. The CDR3 nucleotides are TGCGCCAGCAGTGAGTCTTACGCGACCGGGGAGCTGTTTTTT.

The chain carries TRBV5-1 and TRBJ2-1, with TRBD1 identical over 7 bases. The germline V gene has CDR1 SGHRS and CDR2 YFSETQ. Unmatched junction bases numbered 5, after V lost 5 bases and J lost 0 bases. This CDR3 spans 15 amino acids. The DNA for the CDR3 is TGCGCCAGCAGAAATGGGACAGTCTCCTACAATGAGCAGTTCTTC. It codes for CASRNGTVSYNEQFF. The full variable domain, in which reference TRBV5-1 and TRBJ2-1 provide the parts outside the CDR3, is KAGVTQTPRYLIKTRGQQVTLSCSPISGHRSVSWYQQTPGQGLQFLFEYFSETQRNKGNFPGRFSGRQFSNSRSEMNVSTLELGDSALYLCASRNGTVSYNEQFFGPGTRLTVL.

V and J are TRBV10-3 and TRBJ1-4; a weak D match, TRBD1 (5 bases). This CDR3 is 14 amino acids long. V was pared by 4 bases and J by 8 bases, with 14 bases between. The germline CDR1 and CDR2 sequences are ENHRY and SYGVKD. CDR3 residues: CAISGGAETEKLFF. DNA of the CDR3: TGTGCCATCAGTGGGGGCGCAGAGACGGAAAAACTGTTTTTT.

This chain links TRBV9 with TRBJ2-5, with 9 bases aligning to TRBD2. Germline V gene sequence: CDR1 SGDLS, CDR2 YYNGEE. V trimming: 0 bases; J trimming: 4 bases; junction bases outside the gene matches: 10. This CDR3 is built from 17 residues. CDR3 in amino acids: CASSVEAGRGGAETQYF. CDR3 DNA sequence: TGTGCCAGCAGCGTAGAGGCGGGGCGGGGGGGCGCAGAGACCCAGTACTTC.

CDR3 loop: CASSLTGFATEAFF. The CDR3 region has the DNA TGTGCCAGCAGCCTCACAGGGTTCGCCACTGAAGCTTTCTTT. The V call is TRBV7-2, the J call TRBJ1-1; a possible D gene is TRBD1 (6 bases). This CDR3 comprises 14 residues. V was clipped by 5 bases and J by 4 bases, with 14 bases between them. Germline V lookup: CDR1 SGHTA, CDR2 FQGNSA.

The chain uses TRBV12-3 or TRBV12-4 and TRBJ1-1; a weak D match, TRBD1 (5 bases). The CDR3 is 12 amino acids. V lost 5 bases and J 7 bases, leaving 11 bases between the germline ends. CDR3 bases: TGTGCCAGCAGTGGACACTCTCTTGAAGCTTTCTTT. Its protein product is CASSGHSLEAFF.